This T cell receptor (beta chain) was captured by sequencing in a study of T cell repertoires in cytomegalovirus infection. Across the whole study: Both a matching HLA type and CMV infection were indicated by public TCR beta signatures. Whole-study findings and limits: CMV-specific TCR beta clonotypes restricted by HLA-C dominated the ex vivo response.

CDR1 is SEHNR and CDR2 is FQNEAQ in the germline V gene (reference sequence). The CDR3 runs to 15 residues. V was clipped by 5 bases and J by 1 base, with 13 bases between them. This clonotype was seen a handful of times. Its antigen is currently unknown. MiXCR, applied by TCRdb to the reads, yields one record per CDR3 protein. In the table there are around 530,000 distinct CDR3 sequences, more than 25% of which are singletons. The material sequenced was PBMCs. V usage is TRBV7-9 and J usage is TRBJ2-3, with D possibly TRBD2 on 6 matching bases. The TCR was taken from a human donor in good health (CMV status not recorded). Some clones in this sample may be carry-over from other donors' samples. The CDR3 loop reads CASSQEGTGTDTQYF. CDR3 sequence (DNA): TGTGCCAGCAGCCAGGAGGGGACTGGCACAGATACGCAGTATTTT.